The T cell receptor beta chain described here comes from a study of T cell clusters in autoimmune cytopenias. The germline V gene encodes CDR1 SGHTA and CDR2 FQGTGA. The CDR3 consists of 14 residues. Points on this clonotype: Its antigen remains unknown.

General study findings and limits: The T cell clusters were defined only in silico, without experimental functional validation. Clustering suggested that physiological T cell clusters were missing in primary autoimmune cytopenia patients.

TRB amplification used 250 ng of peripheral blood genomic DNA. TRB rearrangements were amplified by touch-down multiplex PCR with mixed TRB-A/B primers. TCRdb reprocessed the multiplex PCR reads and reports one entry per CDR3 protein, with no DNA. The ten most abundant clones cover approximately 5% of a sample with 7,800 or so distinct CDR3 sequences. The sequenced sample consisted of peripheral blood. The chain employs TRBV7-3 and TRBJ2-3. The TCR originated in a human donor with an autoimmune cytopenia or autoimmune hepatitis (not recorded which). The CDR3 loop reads CASSLIDHTDTQYF.